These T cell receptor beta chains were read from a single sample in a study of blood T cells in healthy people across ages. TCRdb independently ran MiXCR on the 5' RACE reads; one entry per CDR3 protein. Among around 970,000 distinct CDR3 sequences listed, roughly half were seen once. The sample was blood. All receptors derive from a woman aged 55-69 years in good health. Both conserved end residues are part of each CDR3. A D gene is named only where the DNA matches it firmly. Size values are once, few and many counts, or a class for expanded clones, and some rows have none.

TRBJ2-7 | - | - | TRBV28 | TGTGCCTGCACGGCTAGCAGCTACGAGCAGTACTTC | CACTASSYEQYF
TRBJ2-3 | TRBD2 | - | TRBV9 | TGTGCCAGCAGCTCCGGACTAGCGGGGTTTACAGATACGCAGTATTTT | CASSSGLAGFTDTQYF
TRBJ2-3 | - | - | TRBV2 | TGTGCCAGCCTATTCACAGATACGCAGTATTTT | CASLFTDTQYF
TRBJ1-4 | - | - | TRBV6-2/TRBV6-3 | TGTGCCAGCAGTTACCTCGGACATGGGGCCGGAAAACTGTTTTTT | CASSYLGHGAGKLFF
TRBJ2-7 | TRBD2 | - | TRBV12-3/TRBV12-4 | TGTGCCAGCAGTCGGGGAGGGAACGAGCAGTACTTC | CASSRGGNEQYF
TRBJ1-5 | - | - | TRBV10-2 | TGCGCCACGGCCCTTCGGCAGCCCCAGCATTTT | CATALRQPQHF
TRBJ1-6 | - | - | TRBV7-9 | TGTGCCAGCAGCCCCGAGGTCGCGACGGCACCCCTCCACTTT | CASSPEVATAPLHF
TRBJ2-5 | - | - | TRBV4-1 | TGCGCCAGCAGCGCTACAGGGTTGGGGCAGCAGTACTTC | CASSATGLGQQYF
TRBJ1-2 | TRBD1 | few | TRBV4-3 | TGCGCCAGCAGCCTAGAGACAGGGGGCAGTTATGGCTACACCTTC | CASSLETGGSYGYTF
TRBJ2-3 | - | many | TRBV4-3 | TGCGCCAGCAGCCAAGATTACGGGTACACAGATACGCAGTATTTT | CASSQDYGYTDTQYF
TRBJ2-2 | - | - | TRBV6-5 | TGTGCCAGCAGTCGCGGACAGAAGAACACCGGGGAGCTGTTTTTT | CASSRGQKNTGELFF
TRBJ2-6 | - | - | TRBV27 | TGTGCCAGCAGTTTACTATACACCTCTGGGGCCAACGCCCTGACTTTC | CASSLLYTSGANALTF
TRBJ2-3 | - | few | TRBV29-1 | TGCAGCGTTGAAGATCTAGAGGAGACGCAGTATTTT | CSVEDLEETQYF
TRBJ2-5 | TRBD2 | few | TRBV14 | TGTGCCAGCAGCCCCAGCGGGACTAGCGGACTCAGGGCCCAGTACTTC | CASSPSGTSGLRAQYF
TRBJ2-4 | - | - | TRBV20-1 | TGCAGTGCTAGCGCCGTAAAGGTGCTGTACTTC | CSASAVKVLYF
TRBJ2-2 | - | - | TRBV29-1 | TGCAGCGTTGGGGCCGTCGGTTCGAACACCGGGGAGCTGTTTTTT | CSVGAVGSNTGELFF
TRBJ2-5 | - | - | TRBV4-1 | TGCGCCAGCAGCCAATGGTTTGGTGAGACCCAGTACTTC | CASSQWFGETQYF
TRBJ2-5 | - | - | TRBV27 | TGTACCATTGGGGGGTATCCCGAGGAGCAGTACTTC | CTIGGYPEEQYF
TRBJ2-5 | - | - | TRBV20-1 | TGCAGTGCGAACCTAATAGAGACCCAGTACTTC | CSANLIETQYF
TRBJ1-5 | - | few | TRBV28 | TGTGCCAGCAGTGTTGGGGAGCGGGGGCAGCCCCAGCATTTT | CASSVGERGQPQHF
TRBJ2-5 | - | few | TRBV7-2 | TGTGCCAGCAGCTTAGCAGGTGGAGGGGGCAGGGAGACCCAGTACTTC | CASSLAGGGGRETQYF
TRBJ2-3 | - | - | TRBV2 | TGTGCCAGCACCCGCGGGCGGTACACAGATACTCAGTATTTT | CASTRGRYTDTQYF
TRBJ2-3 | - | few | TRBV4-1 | TGCGCCAGCAGCCAAGACGACTTTCCTAGCACAGATACGCAGTATTTT | CASSQDDFPSTDTQYF
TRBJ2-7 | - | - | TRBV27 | TGTGCCAGCACCGCCGGGACATCTAACAATGAGCAGTACTTC | CASTAGTSNNEQYF
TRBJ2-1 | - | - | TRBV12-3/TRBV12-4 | TGTGCCAGCAGAAGGGATTTATACAATGAGCAGTTCTTC | CASRRDLYNEQFF
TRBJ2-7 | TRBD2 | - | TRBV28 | TGTGCCAGCAGTTCATGGGGGGACTATTCCTACGAGCAGTACTTC | CASSSWGDYSYEQYF
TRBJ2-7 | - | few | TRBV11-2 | TGTGCCAGCAGCTTAGATAGGAACGAGCAGTACTTC | CASSLDRNEQYF
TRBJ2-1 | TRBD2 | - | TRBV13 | TGTGCCAGCAGCTTAATGGGACTAGCACCTAATGAGCAGTTCTTC | CASSLMGLAPNEQFF
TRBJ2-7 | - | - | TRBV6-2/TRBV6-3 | TGTGCCAGCAACCTGGGACAAAGCTACGAGCAGTACTTC | CASNLGQSYEQYF
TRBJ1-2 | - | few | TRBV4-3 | TGCGCCAGCAGCCAAGATGAGATAAGGTCCACTAACTATGGCTACACCTTC | CASSQDEIRSTNYGYTF
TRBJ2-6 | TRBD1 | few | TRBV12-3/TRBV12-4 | TGTGCCAGCAGTCACTGGACAGGTGGGGCCAACGTCCTGACTTTC | CASSHWTGGANVLTF
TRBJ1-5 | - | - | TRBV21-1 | TGTGCCAGCAGCAAAGAATTGAGTGACAGGGAGAACCATCAGCCCCAGCATTTT | CASSKELSDRENHQPQHF
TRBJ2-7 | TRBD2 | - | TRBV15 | TGTGCCACCAGCGCGGGAGCCTACGAGCAGTACTTC | CATSAGAYEQYF
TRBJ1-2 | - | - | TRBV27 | TGTGCCAGCGCCCGGTCGGGGGCGGTTTTTTCCAACTATGGCTACACCTTC | CASARSGAVFSNYGYTF
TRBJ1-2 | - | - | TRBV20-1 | TGCAGCGCCACGGTAGAAAACTATGGCTACACCTTC | CSATVENYGYTF
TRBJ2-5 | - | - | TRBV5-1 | TGCGCCAGCAGCTACCGAAACGTCGGGGGCCCAGAGACCCAGTACTTC | CASSYRNVGGPETQYF
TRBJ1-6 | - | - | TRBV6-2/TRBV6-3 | TGTGCCAGCGGCCGCGGGTCCTATAGCAATTCACCCCTCCACTTT | CASGRGSYSNSPLHF
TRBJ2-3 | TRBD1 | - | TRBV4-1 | TGCGCCAGCAGCCATACCCCCGGACAGGGGCGGAATACGCAGTATTTT | CASSHTPGQGRNTQYF
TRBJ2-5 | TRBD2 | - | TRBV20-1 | TGCAGTGCTAGGCCACTAGCGGAAGAGACCCAGTACTTC | CSARPLAEETQYF
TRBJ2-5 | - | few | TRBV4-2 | TGTGCCAGCAGCCAAGATTCGGAGTTAGAGACCCAGTACTTC | CASSQDSELETQYF
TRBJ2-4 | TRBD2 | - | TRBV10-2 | TGCGCCAGCAGTGACGGGACTAGCGGGGATTTGGAGCAGTACTTC | CASSDGTSGDLEQYF
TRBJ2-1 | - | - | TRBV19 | TGTGCCAGTAGTCCCAGGCGCCCCTACAATGAGCAGTTCTTC | CASSPRRPYNEQFF
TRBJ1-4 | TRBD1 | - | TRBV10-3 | TGTGCCACCAGTGACAAAGACAGGGGGATTAATGAAAAACTGTTTTTT | CATSDKDRGINEKLFF
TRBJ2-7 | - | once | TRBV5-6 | TGTGCCAGCAGCGTCACGGGATCCGCCTACGAGCAGTACTTC | CASSVTGSAYEQYF
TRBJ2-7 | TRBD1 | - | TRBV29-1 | TGCAGCGTTGAATTGCGACAGGGTTTCTACGAGCAGTACTTC | CSVELRQGFYEQYF
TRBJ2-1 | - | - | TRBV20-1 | TGCAGTGCTAGAGATTTCAGAGTAGAACTATACAATGAGCAGTTCTTC | CSARDFRVELYNEQFF
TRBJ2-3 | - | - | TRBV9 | TGTGCCAGCAGCACCTTCGGGACCGACCGCTCAGATACGCAGTATTTT | CASSTFGTDRSDTQYF
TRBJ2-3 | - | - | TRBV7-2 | TGTGCCAGCAGCTTAGAGGGCGGGCGGATAGATACGCAGTATTTT | CASSLEGGRIDTQYF
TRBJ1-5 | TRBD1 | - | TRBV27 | TGTGCCAGCAGTGCCACACAGGGGGCCAGTCTTTATAGCAATCAGCCCCAGCATTTT | CASSATQGASLYSNQPQHF
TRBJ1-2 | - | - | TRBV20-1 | TGCAGTGCTACCCCGGGGACGTACTATGGCTACACCTTC | CSATPGTYYGYTF
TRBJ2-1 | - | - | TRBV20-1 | TGCAGTGCTAGAGAATCTTCCCCTTTGTTCTTC | CSARESSPLFF
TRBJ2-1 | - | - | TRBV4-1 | TGCGCCAGCAGCCAAGATAACGCAAATGAGCAGTTCTTC | CASSQDNANEQFF
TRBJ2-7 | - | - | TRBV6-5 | TGTGCCAGCAGTTACACAGGGTCGATCGACGAGCAGTACTTC | CASSYTGSIDEQYF
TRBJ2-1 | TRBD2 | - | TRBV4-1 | TGCGCCAGCAGCCAAGGGTTTGTCGGCGGGAGAGGGGAGCAGTTCTTC | CASSQGFVGGRGEQFF
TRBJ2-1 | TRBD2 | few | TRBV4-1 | TGCGCCAGCAGCCAAGACCCACCGCGGGAGGGCTACAATGAGCAGTTCTTC | CASSQDPPREGYNEQFF
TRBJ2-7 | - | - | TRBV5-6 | TGTGCTATCCTGCCGGGGCGCGAGCAGTACTTC | CAILPGREQYF
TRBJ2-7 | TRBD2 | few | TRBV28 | TGTGCCAGCAGTTTTCTTCTAGCGGGAAGGTACGAGCAGTACTTC | CASSFLLAGRYEQYF
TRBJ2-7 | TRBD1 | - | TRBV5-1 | TGCGCCAGCAGCTCTCGGACAGGGGCAAGCTCCTACGAGCAGTACTTC | CASSSRTGASSYEQYF
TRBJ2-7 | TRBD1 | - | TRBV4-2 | TGTGCCAGCAGCCAAGATCAGGCCGGACAGGGCTCCTACGAGCAGTACTTC | CASSQDQAGQGSYEQYF